Each of the 8 T cell receptor beta chains below was sequenced from the same sample in a study of cytomegalovirus exposure and HLA in healthy donors. It was with 60 Vbeta and 13 Jbeta primers that the PCR ran. Sequencing used immunoSEQ multiplex PCR; TCRdb keeps in-frame clones, though not all of them. The table records around 100,000 clones, 50% to 65% of them present only once. Sequenced sample: PBMCs. All receptors derive from a man under 40 in good health and CMV-seropositive.

This chain connects TRBV18 to TRBJ2-5; 7 bases agree with TRBD1. The germline CDR1 and CDR2 sequences are KGHSH and LQKENI. This CDR3 is built from 13 residues. The ends lost 5 bases at V and 6 bases at J; junction bases unmatched: 6. Written as DNA, the CDR3 is TGTGCCAGCTCAGAAGACAGGGCACAGACCCAGTACTTC. Amino acids: CASSEDRAQTQYF.

This clone was seen only a few times. CDR3 in amino acids: CASVELDTQYF. Here the CDR3 DNA reads TGTGCCAGTGTAGAGTTGGATACGCAGTATTTT. The chain recombines TRBV6-5 with TRBJ2-3; D gene uncertain. V dropped 9 bases and J dropped 6 bases, with 10 bases sitting between them. Germline V gene data show CDR1 as MNHEY and CDR2 as SVGAGI. This CDR3 has 11 amino acids.

The CDR3 loop is CASSKSEGVTEAFF. The CDR3 DNA is TGTGCCAGCTCAAAAAGCGAAGGGGTCACTGAAGCTTTCTTT. The V call is TRBV18, the J call TRBJ1-1, with D possibly matching TRBD1 (5 bases). The CDR3 length is 14 residues. Germline CDR1 and CDR2: KGHSH and LQKENI. V was clipped by 5 bases and J by 4 bases, with 14 bases between them.

This clone was detected a few times. This sequence joins TRBV7-2 and TRBJ1-6; D call uncertain. This CDR3 has 14 amino acids. The V gene's germline CDR1 is SGHTA and CDR2 FQGNSA. The ends were cut back, 5 bases at V and 4 bases at J, with 9 bases in the middle. CDR3 DNA sequence: TGTGCCAGCAGCCCAGACTTTTATAATTCACCCCTCCACTTT. Translation: CASSPDFYNSPLHF.

The chain joins TRBV4-1 to TRBJ2-7, with TRBD2 matching over 7 bases. Trimming removed 1 base from V and 7 bases from J; junction bases left unmatched: 1. Per germline, CDR1 MGHRA and CDR2 YSYEKL. The CDR3 totals 12 residues. As DNA, the CDR3 is TGCGCCAGCAGCCAAGTGGGGGGGGAGCAGTACTTC. Protein product: CASSQVGGEQYF.

The V and J genes are TRBV5-1 and TRBJ2-5; TRBD1 matches 7 bases. CDR1 is SGHRS, CDR2 YFSETQ, per germline. There are 14 residues in the CDR3. V trimming: 3 bases; J trimming: 2 bases; junction bases outside the gene matches: 4. CDR3 sequence reads: CASSWTDRQETQYF. The CDR3 region has the DNA TGCGCCAGCAGCTGGACGGACAGGCAAGAGACCCAGTACTTC.

Notes on this clone: The junction does not match germline at one end; this may be a read error. The V and J genes are TRBV2 and TRBJ2-4, with a possible D match to TRBD2 (5 bases). The CDR3 covers 12 residues. Germline V CDR1 and CDR2: SNHLY, FYNNEI. DNA for the CDR3: TGTGCCAGCGAAGCGGCCAAAAACAGTCAGTACTTC. The encoded protein is CASEAAKNSQYF.

The chain links TRBV11-2 to TRBJ2-7, with TRBD1 matching 10 bases. The CDR3 sequence is 13 residues long. Unmatched junction bases numbered 9, after V lost 5 bases and J lost 11 bases. Germline V lookup: CDR1 SGHAT, CDR2 FQNNGV. CDR3 residues: CASSTRRGQGEYF. The CDR3 nucleotides are TGTGCCAGCAGCACTCGACGAGGACAGGGGGAGTACTTC.